The 17 T cell receptor beta chains below all came from one sample that was sequenced in a study of control samples from healthy donors and cancer patients (dated by TCRdb to 2018 to 2020). Library method: the immunoSEQ multiplex PCR assay. In TCRdb, the immuneACCESS table is reduced to in-frame sequences with V and J assigned. These tables do not hold every clone; where another copy was compared, an unresolved V gene accounts for under half, and the others remain unexplained. Counted in this sample were about 92,000 clones; 82% of them appeared once. Around 10% of the sample lies in the top ten. Sequencing input: blood. The receptors were sampled from a woman aged 55 to 70 in good health.

The V and J genes are TRBV2 and TRBJ2-1, with 10 bases matching TRBD1. CDR1 is SNHLY and CDR2 is FYNNEI in the germline V gene. With V trimmed by 3 bases and J by 8 bases, 7 bases remained unmatched. The CDR3 has 15 residues. CDR3 residues: CASSERQGASHEQFF. The CDR3 nucleotides are TGTGCCAGCAGTGAGAGACAGGGGGCATCTCATGAGCAGTTCTTC.

The chain employs TRBV24-1 and TRBJ2-7; the match to TRBD1 covers 9 bases. There are 17 residues in the CDR3. Trimming took 9 bases from V and 5 from J; bases not matched to a gene: 19. Germline CDR1 KGHDR, CDR2 SFDVKD. CDR3 sequence reads: CATPLTGGKGRDDEQYF. CDR3 nucleotides: TGTGCCACCCCACTGACAGGGGGAAAGGGTAGGGACGACGAGCAGTACTTC.

J is TRBJ1-2 and V is TRBV10-2, with D possibly matching TRBD1 (5 bases). This CDR3 has 16 amino acids. CDR1 WSHSY and CDR2 SAAADI come from the germline V gene. V was pared by 1 base and J by 3 bases, with 15 bases between. This chain's CDR3 is CASSELRGAGDYGYTF. CDR3 coding DNA: TGCGCCAGCAGTGAGTTGAGGGGCGCCGGGGACTATGGCTACACCTTC.

In this sample, this clone turned up a few times. The rearrangement joins TRBV10-1 to TRBJ2-2, with D hard to call. CDR3 length equals 11 residues. In germline, CDR1 is WNHNN, CDR2 SYGVQD (reference sequence). V gave up 4 bases and J gave up 5 bases, with 2 bases separating them. The CDR3: CASSGTGELFF. The CDR3, as DNA: TGCGCCAGCAGTGGGACCGGGGAGCTGTTTTTT.

The CDR3 nucleotides are TGTGCCAGCAGCCAGGGACTAGCGGCATACAATGAGCAGTTCTTC. Amino acids: CASSQGLAAYNEQFF. The V call is TRBV5-4, the J call TRBJ2-1; 11 bases agree with TRBD2. There are 15 residues in the CDR3. The ends lost 4 bases at V and 4 bases at J; junction bases unmatched: 4. Germline loops: CDR1 SGHNT, CDR2 YYREEE (reference sequence).

This clone was picked up a small number of times. CDR3 in DNA: TGTGCCAGCAGTTTAGGCAATCAGCCCCAGCATTTT. It translates to CASSLGNQPQHF. The chain employs TRBV28 and TRBJ1-5, with no clear D. V gave up 2 bases and J gave up 2 bases, with 1 base separating them. CDR1 is MDHEN, CDR2 SYDVKM, per germline. This CDR3 comprises 12 residues.

This clone is deemed medium-sized (0.01 to 0.1%). The chain links TRBV6-5 to TRBJ2-2; 7 positions match TRBD1. V lost 7 bases, J lost 6 bases, and 2 bases stayed unmatched. CDR1 is MNHEY and CDR2 is SVGAGI in the germline V gene. This CDR3 has 12 amino acids. For the CDR3, the DNA is TGTGCCAGCAAACAGGGGTCCGGGGAGCTGTTTTTT. It yields the protein CASKQGSGELFF.

The chain employs TRBV5-1 and TRBJ1-4; no clear D. This CDR3 spans 15 amino acids. Germline V gives CDR1 SGHRS, CDR2 YFSETQ. V was clipped by 0 bases and J by 7 bases, with 13 bases between them. CDR3 bases: TGCGCCAGCAGCTTGGGAGGGAGCTCTGGTGAAAAACTGTTTTTT. It encodes CASSLGGSSGEKLFF.

The J gene is TRBJ2-4, the V gene TRBV6-1; D may match TRBD1 or TRBD2 (6 bases each). This CDR3 contains 18 residues. Trimming pared 1 base from V and 0 bases from J, leaving 16 bases between. Germline V CDR1 and CDR2: MNHNS, SASEGT. The CDR3 nucleotides read TGTGCCAGCAGTGAAGATACAGGGACTTCAATAGCCAAAAACATTCAGTACTTC. It translates to CASSEDTGTSIAKNIQYF.

The chain carries TRBV6-2 or TRBV6-3 and TRBJ1-1, with TRBD1 identical over 8 bases. This CDR3 comprises 15 residues. The trim removed 4 bases at V and 4 bases at J, leaving 8 bases unmatched. The germline gives CDR1 MNHEY, CDR2 SVGEGT. CDR3 sequence reads: CASSWETGVGTEAFF. The CDR3 DNA is TGTGCCAGCAGTTGGGAGACAGGGGTGGGCACTGAAGCTTTCTTT.

This chain joins TRBV19 and TRBJ1-1, with 7 bases matching TRBD1. This CDR3 has 14 amino acids. The germline CDR1 and CDR2 sequences are LNHDA and SQIVND (reference sequence). Losses at the gene ends were 6 bases for V and 1 base for J; bases not matched to a gene: 5. The DNA for the CDR3 is TGTGCCAGTAGGGGGGGACAGTCGAACACTGAAGCTTTCTTT. Its translation is CASRGGQSNTEAFF.

This clone was counted once. This chain connects TRBV18 to TRBJ1-4; TRBD1 aligns across 8 bases. The V gene's germline CDR1 is KGHSH and CDR2 LQKENI. The CDR3 spans 18 residues. The ends lost 0 bases at V and 5 bases at J; junction bases unmatched: 11. The CDR3 is CASSPPAGGRLKNEKLFF. The CDR3 region has the DNA TGTGCCAGCTCACCACCGGCAGGGGGCCGGCTAAAAAATGAAAAACTGTTTTTT.

The gene calls are TRBV28 and TRBJ2-7; D may be TRBD1 (5 bases). V was clipped by 5 bases and J by 6 bases, with 8 bases between them. The CDR3 consists of 11 residues. Germline V gene data show CDR1 as MDHEN and CDR2 as SYDVKM. CDR3 bases: TGTGCCAGCAGTACAGGTCGCGAGCAGTACTTC. The encoded protein is CASSTGREQYF.

The chain employs TRBV23-1 and TRBJ2-7, with 8 bases fitting TRBD1. TRBV23-1 belongs to the ORF category, with a function that is uncertain. V was clipped by 1 base and J by 5 bases; unmatched bases: 4. This CDR3 has 14 amino acids. CDR3 coding DNA: TGCGCCAGCAGTCAATGGGACAGGTCTCACGAGCAGTACTTC. Translated: CASSQWDRSHEQYF.

V usage is TRBV11-3 and J usage is TRBJ2-1, with D hard to call. Germline lookup yields CDR1 SGHNT and CDR2 YENEEA. V was shortened by 6 bases and J by 8 bases, with 14 bases between the two germline ends. This CDR3 contains 13 residues. The CDR3 protein is CASSSVAADEQFF. CDR3 nucleotides: TGTGCCAGCAGTTCTGTGGCAGCTGATGAGCAGTTCTTC.

The chain uses TRBV7-2 and TRBJ1-2; the D is unclear. The CDR3 is made up of 14 amino acids. Germline V lookup: CDR1 SGHTA, CDR2 FQGNSA. V was trimmed by 5 bases and J by 3 bases, leaving 13 bases between them. CDR3 nucleotide sequence: TGTGCCAGCAGCGTAGGCGTCGGCTACTATGGCTACACCTTC. Translation gives CASSVGVGYYGYTF.

This clone occurred once. The chain is built from TRBV7-9 and TRBJ1-2; 7 nucleotides align to TRBD1. Germline V gives CDR1 SEHNR, CDR2 FQNEAQ (reference sequence). This CDR3 comprises 14 residues. J was trimmed by 2 bases and V by 5 bases; bases with no gene match: 5. The CDR3 loop is CASSTTGVNYGYTF. CDR3 nucleotides: TGTGCCAGCAGCACCACAGGGGTAAACTATGGCTACACCTTC.